This T cell receptor (beta chain) stems from a study of OX40 agonist ivuxolimab in advanced cancers. Overall study: Partial responses were achieved by three patients: one hepatocellular carcinoma, two cutaneous melanoma. Whole-study results and caveats: The study found among the lowest clonal expansion in partial responders at 0.1-3.0 mg/kg. Circulating CD4+ and CD8+ T cells showed clonal expansion by week 6 at 0.1 to 3.0 mg/kg. Several nonresponders also turned out to have low normalized T-cell clonal expansion.

The data were produced by immunoSEQ multiplex PCR, yet TCRdb's version contains in-frame clones alone and is incomplete. The table has 55,000 to 85,000 clones, about nine tenths seen once. Unmatched junction bases numbered 5, after V lost 0 bases and J lost 7 bases. Germline assignment: CDR1 GTSNPN and CDR2 SVGIG (reference sequence). The CDR3 is made up of 14 amino acids. This clone was detected a few times. Its target is not known. Sequencing was performed on CD4+ or CD8+ T cells sorted from blood, taken in a trial of the OX40 agonist ivuxolimab. The V and J genes are TRBV30 and TRBJ2-2; 7 bases agree with TRBD1. The sequence was obtained from an adult with an advanced solid tumor such as melanoma, head and neck, liver or kidney cancer. The CDR3 nucleotides are TGTGCCTGGAGTGTAGTCAGGGACAGCGGGGAGCTGTTTTTT. Translated: CAWSVVRDSGELFF.